This T cell receptor beta chain stems from a study of cytotoxic CD8 clonotypes in ibrutinib-treated CLL. With 2 bases clipped from V and 4 bases from J, the junction kept 6 bases outside the gene matches. The length of the CDR3 is 15 residues. Germline assignment: CDR1 SGHDN and CDR2 FVKESK. Sequencing was designed to attain a depth spanning 1 in 200,000 to 1 in 1 million T cells. Data came from immunoSEQ multiplex PCR; TCRdb stores just in-frame clones and leaves some out. The sample shows fewer than 80,000 clones, 45% to 60% of them seen only once. The table lists this clone with a few counts. The chain is built from TRBV14 and TRBJ2-3, with 7 bases that match TRBD1. The receptor comes from a human donor with chronic lymphocytic leukemia. The sample consisted of PBMCs, taken after 12 months of ibrutinib treatment. CDR3 protein: CASSQKTGLADTQYF. The CDR3 region has the DNA TGTGCCAGCAGCCAAAAGACAGGGTTGGCAGATACGCAGTATTTT.